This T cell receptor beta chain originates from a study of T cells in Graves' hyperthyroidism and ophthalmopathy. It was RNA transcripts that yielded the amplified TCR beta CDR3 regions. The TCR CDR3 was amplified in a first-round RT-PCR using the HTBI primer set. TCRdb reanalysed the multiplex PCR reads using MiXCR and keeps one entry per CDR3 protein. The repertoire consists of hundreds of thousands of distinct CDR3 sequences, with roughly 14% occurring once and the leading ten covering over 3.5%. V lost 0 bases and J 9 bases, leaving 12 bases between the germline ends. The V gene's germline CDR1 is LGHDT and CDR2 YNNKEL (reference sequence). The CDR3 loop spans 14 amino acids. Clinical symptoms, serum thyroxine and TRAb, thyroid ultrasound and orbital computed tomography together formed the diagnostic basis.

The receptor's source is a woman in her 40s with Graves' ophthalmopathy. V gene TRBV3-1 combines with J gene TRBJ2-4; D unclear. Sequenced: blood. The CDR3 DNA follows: TGTGCCAGCAGCCAAGATTCGGGCACGATCATTCAGTACTTC. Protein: CASSQDSGTIIQYF.